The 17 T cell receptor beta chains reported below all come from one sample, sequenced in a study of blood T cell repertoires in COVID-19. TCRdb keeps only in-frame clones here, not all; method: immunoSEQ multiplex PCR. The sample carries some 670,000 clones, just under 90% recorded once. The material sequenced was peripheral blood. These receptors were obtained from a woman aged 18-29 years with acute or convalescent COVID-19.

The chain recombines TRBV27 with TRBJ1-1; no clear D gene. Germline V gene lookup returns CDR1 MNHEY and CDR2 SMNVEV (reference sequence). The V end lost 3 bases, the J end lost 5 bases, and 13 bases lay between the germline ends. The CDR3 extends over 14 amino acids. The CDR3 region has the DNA TGTGCCAGCAGTTTGAACGAGGAAACGACTGAAGCTTTCTTT. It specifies CASSLNEETTEAFF.

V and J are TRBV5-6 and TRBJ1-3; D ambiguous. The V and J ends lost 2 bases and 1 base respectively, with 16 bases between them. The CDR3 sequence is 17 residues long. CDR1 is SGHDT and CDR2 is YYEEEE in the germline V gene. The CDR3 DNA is TGTGCCAGCAGCTTCTATCGGGGTGGTTTATCTGGAAACACCATATATTTT. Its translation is CASSFYRGGLSGNTIYF.

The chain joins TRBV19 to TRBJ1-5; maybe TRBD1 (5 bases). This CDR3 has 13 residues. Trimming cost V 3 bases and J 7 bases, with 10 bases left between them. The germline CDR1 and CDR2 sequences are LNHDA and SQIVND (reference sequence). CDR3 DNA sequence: TGTGCCAGTAGTATGCTAGGGGAACAGCCCCAGCATTTT. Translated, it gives CASSMLGEQPQHF.

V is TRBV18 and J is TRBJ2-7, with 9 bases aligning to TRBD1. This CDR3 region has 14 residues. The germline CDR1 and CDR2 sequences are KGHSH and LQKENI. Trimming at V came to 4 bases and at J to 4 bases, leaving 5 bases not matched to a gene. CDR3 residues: CASSLDRGDYEQYF. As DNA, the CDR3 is TGTGCCAGCTCACTGGACAGGGGTGATTACGAGCAGTACTTC.

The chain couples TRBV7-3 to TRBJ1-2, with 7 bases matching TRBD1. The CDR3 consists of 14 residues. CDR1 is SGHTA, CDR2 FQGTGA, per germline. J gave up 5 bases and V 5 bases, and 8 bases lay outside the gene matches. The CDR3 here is CASSPGGTNYGYTF. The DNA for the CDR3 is TGTGCCAGCAGCCCAGGGGGGACAAATTATGGCTACACCTTC.

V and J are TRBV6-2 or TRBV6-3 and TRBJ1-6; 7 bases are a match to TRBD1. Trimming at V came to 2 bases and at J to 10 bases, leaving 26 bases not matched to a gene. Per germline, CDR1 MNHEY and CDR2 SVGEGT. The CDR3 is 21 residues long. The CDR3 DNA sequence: TGTGCCAGCAGTTACCCGCTCTATCGGTCGGAGGGCCCCCAGGGGGAATCACCCCTCCACTTT. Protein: CASSYPLYRSEGPQGESPLHF.

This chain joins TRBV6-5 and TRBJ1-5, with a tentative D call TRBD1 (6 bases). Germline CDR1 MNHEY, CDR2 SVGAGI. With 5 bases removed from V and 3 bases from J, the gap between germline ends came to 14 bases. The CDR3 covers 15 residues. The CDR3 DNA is TGTGCCAGCAGTCCGAGGACAGTAGCCAATCAGCCCCAGCATTTT. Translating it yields CASSPRTVANQPQHF.

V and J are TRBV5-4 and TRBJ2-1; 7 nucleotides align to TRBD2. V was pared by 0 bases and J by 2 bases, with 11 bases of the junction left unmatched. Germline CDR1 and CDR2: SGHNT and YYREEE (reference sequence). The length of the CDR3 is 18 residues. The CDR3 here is CASSLGRVGTITYNEQFF. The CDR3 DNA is TGTGCCAGCAGCTTGGGGCGGGTCGGGACTATTACCTACAATGAGCAGTTCTTC.

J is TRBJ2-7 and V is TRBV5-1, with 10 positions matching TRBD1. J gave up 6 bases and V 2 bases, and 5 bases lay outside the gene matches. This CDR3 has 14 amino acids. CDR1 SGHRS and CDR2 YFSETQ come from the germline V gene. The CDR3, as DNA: TGCGCCAGCAGCTTTAAGGACAGGGGGACCGAGCAGTACTTC. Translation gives CASSFKDRGTEQYF.

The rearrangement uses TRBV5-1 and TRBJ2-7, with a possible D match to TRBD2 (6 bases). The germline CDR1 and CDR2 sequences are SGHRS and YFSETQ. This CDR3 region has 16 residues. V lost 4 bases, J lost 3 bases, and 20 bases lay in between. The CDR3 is CASSGGAPNLFYEQYF. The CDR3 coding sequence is TGCGCCAGCAGCGGCGGGGCCCCAAACCTATTCTACGAGCAGTACTTC.

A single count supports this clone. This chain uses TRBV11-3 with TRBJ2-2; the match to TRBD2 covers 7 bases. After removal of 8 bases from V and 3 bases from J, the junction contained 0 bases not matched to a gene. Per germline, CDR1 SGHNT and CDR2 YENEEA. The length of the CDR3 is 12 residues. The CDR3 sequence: CASAGDTGELFF. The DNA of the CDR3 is TGTGCCAGCGCGGGGGACACCGGGGAGCTGTTTTTT.

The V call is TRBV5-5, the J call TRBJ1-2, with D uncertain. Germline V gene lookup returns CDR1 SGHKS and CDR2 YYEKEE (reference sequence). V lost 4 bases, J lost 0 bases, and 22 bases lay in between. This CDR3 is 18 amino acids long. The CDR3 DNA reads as TGTGCCAGCAGCCATGATAGGACTTTCGCACCGTCTAACTATGGCTACACCTTC. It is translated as CASSHDRTFAPSNYGYTF.

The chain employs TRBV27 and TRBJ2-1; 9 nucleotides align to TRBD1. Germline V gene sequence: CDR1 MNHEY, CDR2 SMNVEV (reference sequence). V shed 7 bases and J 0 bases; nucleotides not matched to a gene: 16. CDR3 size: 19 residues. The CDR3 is CASTQGWDRAVGSYNEQFF. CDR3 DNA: TGTGCCAGCACCCAGGGGTGGGACAGGGCAGTGGGCTCCTACAATGAGCAGTTCTTC.

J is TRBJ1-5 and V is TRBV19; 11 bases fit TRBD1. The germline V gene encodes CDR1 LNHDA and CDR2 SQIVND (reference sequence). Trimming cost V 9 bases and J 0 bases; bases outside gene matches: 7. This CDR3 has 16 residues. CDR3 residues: CARNRDRGFSNQPQHF. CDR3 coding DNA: TGTGCCAGGAACCGGGACAGGGGGTTTAGCAATCAGCCCCAGCATTTT.

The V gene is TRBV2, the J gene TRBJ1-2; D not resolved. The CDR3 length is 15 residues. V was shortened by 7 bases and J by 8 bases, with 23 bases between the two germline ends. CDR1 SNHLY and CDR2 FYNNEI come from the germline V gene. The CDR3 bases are TGTGCCAGCACCACGCGGACGGCGACGCCGGGGGGCTACACCTTC. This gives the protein CASTTRTATPGGYTF. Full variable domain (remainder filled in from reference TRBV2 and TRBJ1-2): EPEVTQTPSHQVTQMGQEVILRCVPISNHLYFYWYRQILGQKVEFLVSFYNNEISEKSEIFDDQFSVERPDGSNFTLKIRSTKLEDSAMYFCASTTRTATPGGYTFGSGTRLTVV.

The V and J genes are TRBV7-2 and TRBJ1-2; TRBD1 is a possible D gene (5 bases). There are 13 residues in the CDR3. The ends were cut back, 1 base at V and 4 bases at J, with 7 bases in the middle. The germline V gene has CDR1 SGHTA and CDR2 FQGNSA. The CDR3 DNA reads TGTGCCAGCAGCTTAGGGGGCCTCTATGGCTACACCTTC. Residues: CASSLGGLYGYTF.

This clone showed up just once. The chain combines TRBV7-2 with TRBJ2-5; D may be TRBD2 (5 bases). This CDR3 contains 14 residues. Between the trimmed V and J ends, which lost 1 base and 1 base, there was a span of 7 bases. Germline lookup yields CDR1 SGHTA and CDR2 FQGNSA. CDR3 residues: CASSLGGGQETQYF. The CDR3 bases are TGTGCCAGCAGCTTAGGTGGAGGCCAAGAGACCCAGTACTTC.